Only a few counts were recorded for the clone carrying this T cell receptor (beta chain). Its antigen remains unknown. Unmatched junction bases numbered 6, after V lost 5 bases and J lost 6 bases. The CDR3 covers 14 residues. Germline CDR1 reads SGDLS; CDR2 reads YYNGEE. The data were obtained in a study of T cells in localized non-small cell lung cancer. Whole-study results and caveats: The highest T cell clonality was in uninvolved adjacent lung, above tumor. Longer overall survival associated with higher blood T cell density; shorter survival with higher adjacent-lung clonality. Analysis by sequencing included only one tumor region, so heterogeneity remains possible. Median around 56 top-100 tumor clones were shared with paired adjacent lung.

This table comes from immunoSEQ multiplex PCR, and its TCRdb copy is limited to in-frame clones, with some not included. The sample consists of about 2,500 clones, less than 40% of them appearing once. The source material was lymph node tissue, sampled before any cancer treatment. The source of this sequence is a male donor aged 60 or over with stage II squamous cell lung carcinoma. The J gene is TRBJ2-2, the V gene TRBV9; the match to TRBD2 covers 8 bases. CDR3 sequence (DNA): TGTGCCAGCAGTCCTCCGGGACTAGCCGGGGAGCTGTTTTTT. It translates to CASSPPGLAGELFF.